The 3 T cell receptor beta chains below were found in one sample sequenced in a study of Graves' ophthalmopathy and Graves' hyperthyroidism. Transcripts of RNA were the source for amplifying TCR beta CDR3 regions. RT-PCR in the first round used HTBI primers; a second-round multiplex PCR followed. TCRdb ran MiXCR on the multiplex PCR reads and lists one entry per CDR3 protein. Among 360,000 or so distinct CDR3 sequences listed, about a sixth were seen once. Sequenced: peripheral blood. Receptors originate from a woman aged 18-29 years with Graves' ophthalmopathy.

In DNA form, the CDR3 reads TGTGCCAGCAGCTTAGTGGGCGTAGGGCATGGGACCCAGTACTTC. It encodes CASSLVGVGHGTQYF. The chain is built from TRBV7-8 and TRBJ2-5; D uncertain. Germline V gene data show CDR1 as SGHVS and CDR2 as FQNEAQ. Trimming took 1 base from V and 7 from J, leaving 16 bases between them. CDR3 length: 15 amino acids.

There are many counts of this clonotype. V is TRBV19 and J is TRBJ2-5, with a possible D match to TRBD1 (5 bases). CDR1 LNHDA and CDR2 SQIVND come from the germline V gene (reference sequence). Trimming left V 11 bases short and J 5 bases short, with 15 bases between. The CDR3 sequence is 12 residues long. Written as DNA, the CDR3 is TGTGCCTCCCAGGGCCGTGGCGAGACCCAGTACTTC. This codes for CASQGRGETQYF. The variable domain in full, with the rest retrieved from reference TRBV19 and TRBJ2-5, is DGGITQSPKYLFRKEGQNVTLSCEQNLNHDAMYWYRQDPGQGLRLIYYSQIVNDFQKGDIAEGYSVSREKKESFPLTVTSAQKNPTAFYLCASQGRGETQYFGPGTRLLVL.

The table lists this clonotype with many counts. The genes are TRBV10-2 and TRBJ2-5, with D perhaps assigned TRBD1 or TRBD2 (5 bases each). The germline CDR1 and CDR2 sequences are WSHSY and SAAADI. Trimming took 4 bases from V and 5 from J, leaving 17 bases between them. The CDR3 totals 15 residues. This chain's CDR3 is CASSANRGGVETQYF. The CDR3 DNA reads TGCGCCAGCAGTGCTAACCGTGGGGGAGTTGAGACCCAGTACTTC.